This entry lists 6 T cell receptor beta chains sequenced from one sample in a study of blood T cells in healthy people across ages. A sample-barcoded 5' primer and a J-beta primer mix were used in a second PCR of roughly 6 to 11 cycles. TCRdb redid the calling of the 5' RACE reads with MiXCR, one entry per CDR3 protein. In the table there are about 1 million distinct CDR3 sequences, 45% of which are singletons. The specimen sequenced was blood. These receptors all come from a woman in her sixties in good health.

A word on this clonotype: A read error may account for a junction end that differs from germline. This rearrangement joins TRBV28 to TRBJ2-7; D is perhaps TRBD1 or TRBD2 (6 bases each). The last part of the DNA fits TRBJ2-5 better; the J call may be wrong. The germline CDR1 and CDR2 sequences are MDHEN and SYDVKM. CDR3 length: 15 amino acids. The CDR3 reads CASSLGLGGQATQYF. The CDR3 DNA reads as TGTGCCAGTAGTTTAGGACTGGGGGGCCAGGCGACCCAGTACTTC.

This clonotype has just a few counts. The rearrangement uses TRBV6-6 and TRBJ2-7; 12 positions match TRBD1. CDR1 is MNHNY, CDR2 SVGAGI, per germline (reference sequence). V was clipped by 3 bases and J by 4 bases; unmatched bases: 4. The CDR3 runs to 15 residues. CDR3: CASSYPGQGAYEQYF. CDR3 bases: TGTGCCAGCAGTTATCCGGGACAGGGGGCGTACGAGCAGTACTTC.

Regarding this clonotype: A read error may be the cause here, since a much bigger clone is one base away. V is TRBV7-2 and J is TRBJ2-5, with D perhaps TRBD1 or TRBD2 (5 bases each). The CDR3 totals 17 residues. Germline lookup yields CDR1 SGHTA and CDR2 FQGNSA. The CDR3: CANSLDRVGPRGGTQYF. The DNA of the CDR3 is TGTGCCAACAGCTTAGATCGGGTGGGACCACGCGGAGGGACCCAGTACTTC.

V usage is TRBV20-1 and J usage is TRBJ2-7; tentatively, D is TRBD1 (6 bases). The germline V and J ends were trimmed by 0 bases and 4 bases, with 19 bases remaining between them. CDR3 length: 16 residues. Germline V gene data show CDR1 as DFQATT and CDR2 as SNEGSKA (reference sequence). As DNA, the CDR3 is TGCAGTGCTAGAGAGAGGGCCCCAGGGGTGCAGTACGAGCAGTACTTC. Protein: CSARERAPGVQYEQYF.

DNA for the CDR3: TGCAGTGCTTACCCTGCAGGGAGCACAGATACGCAGTATTTT. It codes for CSAYPAGSTDTQYF. The chain carries TRBV20-1 and TRBJ2-3, with D maybe TRBD1 (5 bases). The CDR3 covers 14 residues. The V end was cut by 5 bases, the J end by 0 bases, with 12 bases between. The germline gives CDR1 DFQATT, CDR2 SNEGSKA (reference sequence).

This clonotype was detected only a few times. In DNA form, the CDR3 reads TGCGCCAGCAGCCAAGATACCGGTTGGGAGCAGTACTTC. This encodes CASSQDTGWEQYF. V usage is TRBV4-1 and J usage is TRBJ2-5; D possibly corresponds to TRBD2 (5 bases). Trimming took off 0 bases at V and 11 bases at J, with 13 bases between the two ends. The CDR3 runs to 13 residues. CDR1 is MGHRA, CDR2 YSYEKL, per germline.